The T cell receptor beta chain described here comes from a study of T cell repertoires in cytomegalovirus infection (dated by TCRdb to about 2019). General notes on the study: Recently identified HLA-C-restricted CMV epitopes, whose presentation resists viral immunomodulation, were targeted by peptide stimulations together with well-studied HLA-B-restricted epitopes. The HLA type of each donor mattered for the analysis, because public TCR beta signatures pointed to carriage of CMV infection along with the matching HLA type.

Broader findings and caveats from the paper: Carriers of CMV infection plus the relevant HLA type were discriminated by the cumulative frequency of public TCR beta family members in the study cohort and in an independent roughly 350-donor cohort. The ex vivo response was dominated by HLA-C-restricted CMV-specific TCR beta clonotypes, which also provided the single most frequent clonotype in two of eight donors.

This specimen's treatment or condition label, interpreted: in vitro stimulation with specific CMV peptide epitopes to enrich CMV-specific T cells. Sequencing used an Illumina HiSeq 1500. Clones were called with MiXCR by TCRdb after fastp trimmed the public reads at Q25, and only in-frame beta chains were retained. Rows matching on CDR3 protein sequence are summarized as one entry with the most common DNA and genes. This sample holds about 920,000 distinct CDR3 sequences; roughly 30% were observed only once. The top ten clonotypes cover over 10% of the sample. Worth noting for this clonotype: Its antigen target is currently unknown. No qualities accompany the bases; no much larger clone lies one base away.

Per the germline V gene, MNHNS is the CDR1 and SASEGT is the CDR2. V is cut by 4 bases and J by 0 bases, and the space between the germline ends is 18 bases. The CDR3 sequence holds 18 residues, the cysteine and phenylalanine included. The CDR3 DNA has 54 bases and is translated from base 1. Material: cultured CD8+ T cells from PBMCs, obtained from culture after CMV antigen stimulation. This clonotype originated in a human donor in good health (CMV status not recorded). Some clones in this sample may be carry-over from other donors' samples. This chain joins TRBV6-1 to TRBJ1-4, and the D gene may be TRBD1, 6 bases matching. The nucleotide sequence reads as follows: TGTGCCAGCAGTGGCTGGGGGGGCGCCGTAGCAACTAATGAAAAACTGTTTTTT. Translated, this gives CASSGWGGAVATNEKLFF.